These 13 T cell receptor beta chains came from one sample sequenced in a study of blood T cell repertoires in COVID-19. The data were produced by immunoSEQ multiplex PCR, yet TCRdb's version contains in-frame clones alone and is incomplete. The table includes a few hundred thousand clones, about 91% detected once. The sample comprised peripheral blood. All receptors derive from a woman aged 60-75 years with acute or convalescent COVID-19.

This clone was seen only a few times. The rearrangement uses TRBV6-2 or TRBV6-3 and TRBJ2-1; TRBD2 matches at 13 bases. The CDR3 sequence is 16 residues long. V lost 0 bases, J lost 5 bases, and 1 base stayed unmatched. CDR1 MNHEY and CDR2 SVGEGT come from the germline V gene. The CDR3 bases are TGTGCCAGCAGTTACTCGGGACTAGCGGGACACAATGAGCAGTTCTTC. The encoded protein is CASSYSGLAGHNEQFF.

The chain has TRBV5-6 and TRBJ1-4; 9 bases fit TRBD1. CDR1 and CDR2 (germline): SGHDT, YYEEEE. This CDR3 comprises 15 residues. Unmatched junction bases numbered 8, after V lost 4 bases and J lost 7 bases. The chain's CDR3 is CASSSNRGRAEKLFF. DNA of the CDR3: TGTGCCAGCAGCAGTAACAGGGGGCGAGCTGAAAAACTGTTTTTT. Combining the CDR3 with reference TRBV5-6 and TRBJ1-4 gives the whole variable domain DAGVTQSPTHLIKTRGQQVTLRCSPKSGHDTVSWYQQALGQGPQFIFQYYEEEERQRGNFPDRFSGHQFPNYSSELNVNALLLGDSALYLCASSSNRGRAEKLFFGSGTQLSVL.

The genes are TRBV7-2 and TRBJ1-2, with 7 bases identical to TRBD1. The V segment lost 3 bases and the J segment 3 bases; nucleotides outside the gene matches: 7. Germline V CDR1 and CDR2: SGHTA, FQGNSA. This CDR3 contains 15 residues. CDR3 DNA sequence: TGTGCCAGCAGCTTCGCCGGGACAGAGTACTATGGCTACACCTTC. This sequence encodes CASSFAGTEYYGYTF.

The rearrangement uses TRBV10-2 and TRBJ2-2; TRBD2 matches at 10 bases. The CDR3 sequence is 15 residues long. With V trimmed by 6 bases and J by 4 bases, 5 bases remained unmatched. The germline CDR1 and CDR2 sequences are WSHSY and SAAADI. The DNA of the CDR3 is TGCGCCAGCAGGACAGCGGGAGGGCGCACCGGGGAGCTGTTTTTT. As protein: CASRTAGGRTGELFF.

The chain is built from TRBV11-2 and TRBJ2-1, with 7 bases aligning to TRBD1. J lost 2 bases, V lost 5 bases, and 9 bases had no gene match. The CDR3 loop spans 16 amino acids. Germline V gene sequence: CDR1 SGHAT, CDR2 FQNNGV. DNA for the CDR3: TGTGCCAGCAGCCTCAGGGGGTTGCGCACCTACAATGAGCAGTTCTTC. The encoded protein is CASSLRGLRTYNEQFF.

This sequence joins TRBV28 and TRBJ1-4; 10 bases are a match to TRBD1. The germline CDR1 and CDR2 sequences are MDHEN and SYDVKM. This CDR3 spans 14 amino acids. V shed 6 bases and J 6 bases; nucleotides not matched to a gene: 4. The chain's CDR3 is CASSRDRGYEKLFF. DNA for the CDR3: TGTGCCAGCAGCCGGGACAGGGGTTATGAAAAACTGTTTTTT.

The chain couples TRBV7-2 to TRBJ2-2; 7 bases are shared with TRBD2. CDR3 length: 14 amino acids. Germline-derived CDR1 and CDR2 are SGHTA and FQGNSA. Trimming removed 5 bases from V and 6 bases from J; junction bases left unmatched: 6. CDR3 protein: CASSRDYRAGELFF. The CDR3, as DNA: TGTGCCAGCAGCCGGGACTATCGGGCCGGGGAGCTGTTTTTT.

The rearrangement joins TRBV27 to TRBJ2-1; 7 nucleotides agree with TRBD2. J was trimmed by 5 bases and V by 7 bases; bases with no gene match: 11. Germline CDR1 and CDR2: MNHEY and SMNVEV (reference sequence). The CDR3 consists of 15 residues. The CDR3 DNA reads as TGTGCCAGCAATCGGGACTACTATACCAACAATGAGCAGTTCTTC. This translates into CASNRDYYTNNEQFF.

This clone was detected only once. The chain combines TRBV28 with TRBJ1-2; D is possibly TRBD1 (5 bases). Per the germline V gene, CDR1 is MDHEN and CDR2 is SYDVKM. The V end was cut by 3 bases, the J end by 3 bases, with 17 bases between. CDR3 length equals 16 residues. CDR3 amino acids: CASSFAGRARDYGYTF. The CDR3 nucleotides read TGTGCCAGCAGTTTTGCCGGACGTGCCAGGGACTATGGCTACACCTTC.

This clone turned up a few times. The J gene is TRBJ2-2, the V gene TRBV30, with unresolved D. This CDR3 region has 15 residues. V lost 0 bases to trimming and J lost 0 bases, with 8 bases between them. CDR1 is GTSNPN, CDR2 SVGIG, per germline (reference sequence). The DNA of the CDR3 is TGTGCCTGGAGTGTAGAGGTGTCGAACACCGGGGAGCTGTTTTTT. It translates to CAWSVEVSNTGELFF. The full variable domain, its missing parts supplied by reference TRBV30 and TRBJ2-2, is SQTIHQWPATLVQPVGSPLSLECTVEGTSNPNLYWYRQAAGRGLQLLFYSVGIGQISSEVPQNLSASRPQDRQFILSSKKLLLSDSGFYLCAWSVEVSNTGELFFGEGSRLTVL.

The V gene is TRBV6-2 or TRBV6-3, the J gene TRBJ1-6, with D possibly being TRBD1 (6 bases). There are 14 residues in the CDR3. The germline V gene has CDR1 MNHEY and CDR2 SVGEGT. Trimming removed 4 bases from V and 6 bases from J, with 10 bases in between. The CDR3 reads CASSFGGVNSPLHF. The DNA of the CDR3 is TGTGCCAGCAGTTTTGGGGGCGTTAATTCACCCCTCCACTTT.

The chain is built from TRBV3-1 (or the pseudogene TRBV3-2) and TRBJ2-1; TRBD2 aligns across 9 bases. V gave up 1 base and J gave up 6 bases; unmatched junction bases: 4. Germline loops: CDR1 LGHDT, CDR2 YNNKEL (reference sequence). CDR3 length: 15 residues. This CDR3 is CASSQGGGARNEQFF. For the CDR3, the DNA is TGTGCCAGCAGCCAAGGCGGGGGGGCCCGCAATGAGCAGTTCTTC.

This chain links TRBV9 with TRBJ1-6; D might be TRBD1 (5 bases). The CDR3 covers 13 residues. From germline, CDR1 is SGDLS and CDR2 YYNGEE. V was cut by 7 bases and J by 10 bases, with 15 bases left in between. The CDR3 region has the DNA TGTGCCAGCGCCCAGGGCAGGGAATCACCCCTCCACTTT. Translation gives CASAQGRESPLHF.